Given below is one T cell receptor (beta chain) in context. Germline values: CDR1 LNHDA, CDR2 SQIVND (reference sequence). Trimming took 6 bases from V and 0 from J; bases not matched to a gene: 1. The CDR3 has 15 amino acids. The sample comes from a study of control samples from healthy donors and cancer patients. Sequencing was performed with immunoSEQ multiplex PCR; in TCRdb, only in-frame clones are kept and a portion is missing. Of about 49,000 clones listed, around 85% are singletons. The rearrangement uses TRBV19 and TRBJ2-7; 14 nucleotides align to TRBD2. The source is a woman between 45 and 60 years old with lung cancer. The sample consisted of PBMCs. The CDR3 loop reads CASRGLAGASYEQYF. CDR3 sequence (DNA): TGTGCCAGTAGGGGACTAGCGGGGGCCTCCTACGAGCAGTACTTC.